The 8 T cell receptor beta chains presented below share a single source sample, sequenced in a study of cytomegalovirus exposure and HLA in healthy donors. The PCR had 60 Vbeta and 13 Jbeta primers. Libraries were prepared by immunoSEQ multiplex PCR; TCRdb keeps only in-frame clonotypes and omits some of them. This repertoire includes 100,000 to 150,000 clones. The sample consisted of PBMCs. These receptors all stem from a man aged 40-49 years in good health and CMV-seronegative.

This chain links TRBV7-8 with TRBJ2-7; D might be TRBD2 (7 bases). Germline values: CDR1 SGHVS, CDR2 FQNEAQ. Deletions cut 3 bases from V and 8 bases from J, with 17 bases between. This CDR3 is 14 amino acids long. CDR3 DNA: TGTGCCAGCAGCTTCGGGGGGCCTGAGGTAAAGCAGTACTTC. Translation gives CASSFGGPEVKQYF.

The gene calls are TRBV11-2 and TRBJ2-1, with 8 nucleotides matching TRBD2. The germline V gene encodes CDR1 SGHAT and CDR2 FQNNGV. This CDR3 contains 15 residues. Trimming at V came to 6 bases and at J to 2 bases, leaving 6 bases not matched to a gene. This CDR3 is CASRHSGLAYNEQFF. The CDR3 DNA sequence: TGTGCCAGCAGGCACTCGGGACTAGCCTACAATGAGCAGTTCTTC.

The V gene is TRBV5-4, the J gene TRBJ2-5; possibly TRBD2 for D (5 bases). The CDR3 runs 16 residues. Per germline, CDR1 SGHNT and CDR2 YYREEE (reference sequence). V was cut by 2 bases and J by 6 bases, with 20 bases left in between. For the CDR3, the DNA is TGTGCCAGCAGCTTTGAAAATGCAGGAGGCCGTAAGACCCAGTACTTC. This sequence encodes CASSFENAGGRKTQYF. The complete variable domain, with remaining parts taken from reference TRBV5-4 and TRBJ2-5, reads ETGVTQSPTHLIKTRGQQVTLRCSSQSGHNTVSWYQQALGQGPQFIFQYYREEENGRGNFPPRFSGLQFPNYSSELNVNALELDDSALYLCASSFENAGGRKTQYFGPGTRLLVL.

This CDR3 reads CASSPFISSYNEQFF. In DNA, the CDR3 is TGCGCCAGCAGCCCTTTTATTAGCTCCTACAATGAGCAGTTCTTC. The rearrangement joins TRBV5-1 to TRBJ2-1, with D uncertain. Trimming stripped 4 bases from V and 0 bases from J, with 11 bases between. Germline-derived CDR1 and CDR2 are SGHRS and YFSETQ. This CDR3 is 15 amino acids long.

The chain joins TRBV7-6 to TRBJ2-1; 9 positions match TRBD2. The germline V gene has CDR1 SGHVS and CDR2 FNYEAQ. The CDR3 has 16 residues. Trimming took 4 bases from V and 4 from J; bases not matched to a gene: 8. In DNA form, the CDR3 reads TGTGCCAGCAGCTCCAGTGGGCGGGGGGGATACAATGAGCAGTTCTTC. This gives the protein CASSSSGRGGYNEQFF.

The V and J genes are TRBV19 and TRBJ2-2; D call uncertain. Germline lookup yields CDR1 LNHDA and CDR2 SQIVND (reference sequence). This CDR3 contains 14 residues. V dropped 1 base and J dropped 3 bases, with 6 bases sitting between them. Here the CDR3 reads CASSIVSDTGELFF. As DNA, the CDR3 is TGTGCCAGTAGTATAGTATCAGACACCGGGGAGCTGTTTTTT.

The CDR3 protein is CASSFGSQETQYF. Written as DNA, the CDR3 is TGTGCCAGCAGCTTTGGCAGTCAAGAGACCCAGTACTTC. The chain combines TRBV7-9 with TRBJ2-5; D unclear. The CDR3 extends over 13 amino acids. Germline CDR1 reads SEHNR; CDR2 reads FQNEAQ (reference sequence). With 3 bases removed from V and 2 bases from J, the gap between germline ends came to 7 bases. Supplemented by reference TRBV7-9 and TRBJ2-5, the full variable domain reads DTGVSQNPRHKITKRGQNVTFRCDPISEHNRLYWYRQTLGQGPEFLTYFQNEAQLEKSRLLSDRFSAERPKGSFSTLEIQRTEQGDSAMYLCASSFGSQETQYFGPGTRLLVL.

The chain uses TRBV5-1 and TRBJ2-2; TRBD2 matches 7 bases. CDR3 size: 14 residues. Per germline, CDR1 SGHRS and CDR2 YFSETQ. Trimming took 0 bases from V and 4 from J; bases not matched to a gene: 0. CDR3 DNA: TGCGCCAGCAGCTTGGCGGGGGGCACCGGGGAGCTGTTTTTT. It yields the protein CASSLAGGTGELFF.